The 25 T cell receptor beta chains in this list originate from one sample, sequenced in a study of cytomegalovirus exposure and HLA in healthy donors. PCR was performed using 60 Vbeta and 13 Jbeta primers. Only in-frame clones appear in the TCRdb table, and some are missing; sequencing was by immunoSEQ multiplex PCR. The repertoire has about 160,000 clones, more than 60% of them found once; the top ten carry more than 1.1%. The sequenced sample consisted of PBMCs. Receptors originate from a woman in her 30s in good health and CMV-seronegative.

This clone was counted only a few times. The V and J genes are TRBV6-5 and TRBJ1-2; 7 bases agree with TRBD1. This CDR3 has 13 residues. The germline V gene has CDR1 MNHEY and CDR2 SVGAGI. V lost 4 bases, J lost 8 bases, and 7 bases stayed unmatched. Here the CDR3 DNA reads TGTGCCAGCAGTTCCTGGGGACAGCGCGGCTACACCTTC. This codes for CASSSWGQRGYTF.

V usage is TRBV18 and J usage is TRBJ1-1; D is uncertain. This CDR3 is 16 amino acids long. Germline V gives CDR1 KGHSH, CDR2 LQKENI. V lost 2 bases, J lost 5 bases, and 18 bases lay in between. In DNA, the CDR3 is TGTGCCAGCTCACCATTACTAGGGCGCGCGGGTACTGAAGCTTTCTTT. Translation: CASSPLLGRAGTEAFF.

The chain combines TRBV9 with TRBJ1-2, with D possibly TRBD1 on 5 matching bases. V lost 3 bases, J lost 4 bases, and 10 bases lay in between. Germline-derived CDR1 and CDR2 are SGDLS and YYNGEE. The length of the CDR3 is 13 residues. The CDR3: CASSETGLYGYTF. DNA of the CDR3: TGTGCCAGCAGCGAAACAGGCCTCTATGGCTACACCTTC.

The rearrangement links TRBV7-9 to TRBJ1-1; 7 positions agree with TRBD1. V shed 5 bases and J 4 bases; nucleotides not matched to a gene: 7. The CDR3 totals 14 residues. The V gene's germline CDR1 is SEHNR and CDR2 FQNEAQ (reference sequence). In DNA, the CDR3 is TGTGCCAGCAGCACGACAGGGAAGGTCACTGAAGCTTTCTTT. Its protein is CASSTTGKVTEAFF.

This clone was observed a handful of times. The genes are TRBV7-8 and TRBJ2-7; D possibly corresponds to TRBD1 (6 bases). Germline V gives CDR1 SGHVS, CDR2 FQNEAQ. V was pared by 5 bases and J by 2 bases, with 16 bases between. This CDR3 spans 15 amino acids. CDR3 region: CASSPLMGATYEQYF. The CDR3 region has the DNA TGTGCCAGCAGCCCCTTGATGGGGGCTACCTACGAGCAGTACTTC.

The V and J genes are TRBV2 and TRBJ2-7; no clear D. Germline CDR1 SNHLY, CDR2 FYNNEI. The V gene lost 6 bases and the J gene lost 0 bases, with 6 bases spanning the gap. The CDR3 loop spans 12 amino acids. DNA for the CDR3: TGTGCCAGCAGATCGGGCTCCTACGAGCAGTACTTC. Translating it yields CASRSGSYEQYF.

In this sample, this clone turned up a few times. J is TRBJ2-7 and V is TRBV7-9, with D possibly TRBD1 on 6 matching bases. Germline assignment: CDR1 SEHNR and CDR2 FQNEAQ (reference sequence). Trimming shortened V by 4 bases and J by 2 bases, and 18 bases separated the two germline ends. The CDR3 extends over 16 amino acids. Here the CDR3 DNA reads TGTGCCAGCAGCTCCCTGGGGGCCCGCCGGACCTACGAGCAGTACTTC. Amino acids: CASSSLGARRTYEQYF.

The rearrangement links TRBV10-3 to TRBJ1-1, with D hard to call. The germline V and J ends were trimmed by 10 bases and 1 base, with 10 bases remaining between them. Germline CDR1 ENHRY, CDR2 SYGVKD. CDR3 length equals 12 residues. CDR3 residues: CATTGPNTEAFF. The CDR3 nucleotides are TGTGCCACCACGGGTCCGAACACTGAAGCTTTCTTT.

The V call is TRBV2, the J call TRBJ1-1, with D unresolved. V gave up 1 base and J gave up 8 bases, with 5 bases separating them. Looked up from germline, CDR1 is SNHLY and CDR2 is FYNNEI. CDR3 length equals 11 residues. The CDR3 nucleotides read TGTGCCAGCAGTGAAGTTAGCGAAGCTTTCTTT. This sequence encodes CASSEVSEAFF.

The gene calls are TRBV7-8 and TRBJ1-4, with 9 bases matching TRBD1. CDR3 length: 16 residues. Germline V gene data show CDR1 as SGHVS and CDR2 as FQNEAQ. The trim removed 5 bases at V and 7 bases at J, leaving 11 bases unmatched. The CDR3 is CASSDITGGAGEKLFF. Here the CDR3 DNA reads TGTGCCAGCAGCGATATAACAGGGGGCGCAGGTGAAAAACTGTTTTTT.

The J gene is TRBJ1-2, the V gene TRBV4-1; TRBD1 agrees at 9 bases. Germline values: CDR1 MGHRA, CDR2 YSYEKL. V shed 3 bases, J shed 8 bases, and the junction held 13 bases outside the gene matches. This CDR3 comprises 16 residues. The CDR3 loop reads CASSQDPGQGIDGYTF. CDR3 nucleotides: TGCGCCAGCAGCCAGGATCCGGGACAGGGAATAGACGGCTACACCTTC.

This clone was seen a single time. The chain joins TRBV28 to TRBJ1-1, with D possibly matching TRBD1 (5 bases). With 3 bases removed from V and 5 bases from J, the gap between germline ends came to 22 bases. CDR3 size: 17 residues. Germline V lookup: CDR1 MDHEN, CDR2 SYDVKM. The CDR3, as DNA: TGTGCCAGCAGTTTGTGGCAGGGCATGAGAGATGCGACTGAAGCTTTCTTT. Its protein is CASSLWQGMRDATEAFF.

A remark on this clone: In the same sample, other DNA sequences code for this CDR3. The chain is built from TRBV6-1 and TRBJ1-2; D is perhaps TRBD1 (5 bases). V lost 6 bases, J lost 6 bases, and 14 bases lay in between. Germline CDR1 and CDR2: MNHNS and SASEGT. The CDR3 has 13 residues. The CDR3 sequence is CASSGREGNGYTF. CDR3 DNA sequence: TGTGCCAGCAGCGGCAGGGAAGGGAATGGCTACACCTTC.

The V and J genes are TRBV11-2 and TRBJ1-1, with D possibly being TRBD1 (5 bases). The ends were cut back, 4 bases at V and 4 bases at J, with 13 bases in the middle. Germline CDR1 SGHAT, CDR2 FQNNGV. CDR3 length: 14 residues. As DNA, the CDR3 is TGTGCCAGCAGCTCTCAGGGCCACGGCACTGAAGCTTTCTTT. Protein: CASSSQGHGTEAFF. Complete variable domain (other parts from reference TRBV11-2 and TRBJ1-1): EAGVAQSPRYKIIEKRQSVAFWCNPISGHATLYWYQQILGQGPKLLIQFQNNGVVDDSQLPKDRFSAERLKGVDSTLKIQPAKLEDSAVYLCASSSQGHGTEAFFGQGTRLTVV.

J is TRBJ2-7 and V is TRBV6-1, with D tentatively TRBD1 (7 bases). The CDR3 is 14 residues long. V was shortened by 5 bases and J by 0 bases, with 11 bases between the two germline ends. Per the germline V gene, CDR1 is MNHNS and CDR2 is SASEGT. CDR3: CASSRGDSSYEQYF. Written as DNA, the CDR3 is TGTGCCAGCAGTAGGGGGGACAGCTCCTACGAGCAGTACTTC.

V and J are TRBV11-2 and TRBJ1-1; D not certain. The CDR3 length is 15 residues. CDR1 is SGHAT, CDR2 FQNNGV, per germline. The V gene lost 5 bases and the J gene lost 3 bases, with 16 bases spanning the gap. The CDR3 DNA is TGTGCCAGCAGCGCAAGCCCAGGTAGAGACACTGAAGCTTTCTTT. This translates into CASSASPGRDTEAFF.

This chain links TRBV7-8 with TRBJ2-7; TRBD2 agrees at 7 bases. V trimming: 8 bases; J trimming: 7 bases; junction bases outside the gene matches: 11. Germline CDR1 and CDR2: SGHVS and FQNEAQ. The length of the CDR3 is 13 residues. Here the CDR3 reads CASARGLTGEQYF. CDR3 coding DNA: TGTGCCAGCGCTCGGGGACTAACGGGGGAGCAGTACTTC.

This clone was observed a few times. The rearrangement links TRBV7-9 to TRBJ1-1, with 10 bases lining up with TRBD1. The germline V gene encodes CDR1 SEHNR and CDR2 FQNEAQ (reference sequence). The CDR3 loop spans 15 amino acids. Trimming removed 5 bases from V and 5 bases from J; junction bases left unmatched: 8. The CDR3 DNA reads TGTGCCAGCAGCAGATCGGGACAGGGGTTGACTGAAGCTTTCTTT. Translation gives CASSRSGQGLTEAFF.

The chain joins TRBV2 to TRBJ1-1; maybe TRBD1 (5 bases). Trimming cost V 5 bases and J 6 bases, with 13 bases left between them. CDR1 and CDR2 from the germline V gene are SNHLY and FYNNEI. The length of the CDR3 is 13 residues. The CDR3 here is CASSSQGGAEAFF. The CDR3 DNA is TGTGCCAGCAGTTCCCAGGGAGGGGCTGAAGCTTTCTTT.

The chain combines TRBV30 with TRBJ1-6; 8 bases align to TRBD1. After removal of 4 bases from V and 5 bases from J, the junction contained 7 bases not matched to a gene. CDR1 and CDR2 (germline): GTSNPN, SVGIG (reference sequence). CDR3 length: 15 residues. CDR3 bases: TGTGCCTGGAATAACGAGGACAGGGATAATTCACCCCTCCACTTT. Protein: CAWNNEDRDNSPLHF. Based on the CDR3 plus reference TRBV30 and TRBJ1-6, the full variable domain is SQTIHQWPATLVQPVGSPLSLECTVEGTSNPNLYWYRQAAGRGLQLLFYSVGIGQISSEVPQNLSASRPQDRQFILSSKKLLLSDSGFYLCAWNNEDRDNSPLHFGNGTRLTVT.

V is TRBV5-1 and J is TRBJ2-1; D is possibly TRBD1 (5 bases). The ends were cut back, 1 base at V and 7 bases at J, with 9 bases in the middle. The CDR3 covers 13 residues. Germline V gene sequence: CDR1 SGHRS, CDR2 YFSETQ. The CDR3 sequence is CASSLQGVNEQFF. CDR3 bases: TGCGCCAGCAGCTTGCAAGGGGTTAATGAGCAGTTCTTC.

The genes are TRBV2 and TRBJ1-4; 7 nucleotides align to TRBD1. The junction had 7 bases not matched to a gene; V was cut back by 9 bases and J by 15 bases. This CDR3 contains 10 residues. Germline CDR1 and CDR2: SNHLY and FYNNEI. CDR3 bases: TGTGCCAGTCAGGGACAGAACATGTTTTTT. Amino acid sequence: CASQGQNMFF.

The chain links TRBV30 to TRBJ1-6; D unclear. The V end was cut by 6 bases, the J end by 4 bases, with 10 bases between. Per germline, CDR1 GTSNPN and CDR2 SVGIG (reference sequence). There are 13 residues in the CDR3. The CDR3 nucleotides are TGTGCCTGTGAAGGAGGGTATAATTCACCCCTCCACTTT. Translation gives CACEGGYNSPLHF.

J is TRBJ1-5 and V is TRBV5-5; perhaps TRBD1 as D (6 bases). The CDR3 is made up of 17 amino acids. The V and J ends lost 4 bases and 7 bases respectively, with 24 bases between them. CDR1 is SGHKS, CDR2 YYEKEE, per germline (reference sequence). CDR3 DNA sequence: TGTGCCAGCAGCCGGAGAGATGGGACAACTAAAGGCCAGCCCCAGCATTTT. It codes for CASSRRDGTTKGQPQHF.

The rearrangement joins TRBV19 to TRBJ1-2; D uncertain. Looked up from germline, CDR1 is LNHDA and CDR2 is SQIVND (reference sequence). V gave up 5 bases and J gave up 6 bases, with 22 bases separating them. The CDR3 consists of 16 residues. CDR3 nucleotides: TGTGCCAGTAGTCATGGATCGAGGGTGCGAGTGGATGGCTACACCTTC. Translation: CASSHGSRVRVDGYTF.